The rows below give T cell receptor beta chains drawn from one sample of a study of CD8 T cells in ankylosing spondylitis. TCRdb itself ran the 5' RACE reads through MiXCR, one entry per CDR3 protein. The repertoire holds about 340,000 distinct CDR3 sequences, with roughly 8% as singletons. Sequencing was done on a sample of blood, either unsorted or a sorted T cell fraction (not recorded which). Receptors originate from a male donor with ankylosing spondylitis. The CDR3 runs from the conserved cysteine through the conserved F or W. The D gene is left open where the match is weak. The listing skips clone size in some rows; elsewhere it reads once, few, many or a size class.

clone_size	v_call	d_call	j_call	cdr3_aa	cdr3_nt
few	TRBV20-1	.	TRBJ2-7	CSATDGLKSYEQYF	TGCAGTGCTACTGACGGACTAAAATCCTACGAGCAGTACTTC
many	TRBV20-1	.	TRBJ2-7	CSAPPPDLSYEQYF	TGCAGTGCTCCGCCGCCCGACCTCTCCTACGAGCAGTACTTC
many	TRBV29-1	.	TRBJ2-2	CSVPRQATGELFF	TGCAGCGTCCCTCGACAGGCCACCGGGGAGCTGTTTTTT
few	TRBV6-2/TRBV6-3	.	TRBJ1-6	CASSYAHSPLHF	TGTGCCAGCAGTTACGCCCATTCACCCCTCCACTTT
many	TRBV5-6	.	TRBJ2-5	CASSLLFSITEEETQYF	TGTGCCAGCAGCTTGCTCTTTTCTATTACGGAAGAAGAGACCCAGTACTTC
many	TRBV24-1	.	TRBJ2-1	CATSDDRGNEQFF	TGTGCCACCAGTGATGATAGAGGCAATGAGCAGTTCTTC
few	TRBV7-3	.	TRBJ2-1	CASSDLGGEQFF	TGTGCCAGCAGCGACCTAGGCGGTGAGCAGTTCTTC
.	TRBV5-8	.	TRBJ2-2	CASSFKAGELFF	TGTGCCAGCAGCTTTAAGGCCGGGGAGCTGTTTTTT
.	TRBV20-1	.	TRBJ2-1	CSASLVGQFF	TGCAGTGCTAGTTTGGTGGGGCAGTTCTTC
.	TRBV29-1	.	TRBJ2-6	CSVEESGRGANVLTF	TGCAGCGTTGAAGAATCGGGGCGTGGGGCCAACGTCCTGACTTTC
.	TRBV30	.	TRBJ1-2	CAWSAYMGYGYTF	TGTGCCTGGAGTGCTTACATGGGATATGGCTACACCTTC
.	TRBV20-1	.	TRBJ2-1	CSASWGGGVGYNEQFF	TGCAGTGCTAGCTGGGGAGGAGGAGTTGGCTACAATGAGCAGTTCTTC
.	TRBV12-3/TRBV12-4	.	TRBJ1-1	CASTQQGGNTEAFF	TGTGCCAGCACCCAACAGGGTGGGAACACTGAAGCTTTCTTT
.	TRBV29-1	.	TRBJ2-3	CSGGLVAADTQYF	TGCAGCGGCGGCTTGGTCGCGGCAGATACGCAGTATTTT
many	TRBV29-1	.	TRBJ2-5	CSVEDPNQETQYF	TGCAGCGTTGAAGATCCTAACCAAGAGACCCAGTACTTC
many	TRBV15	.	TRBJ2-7	CATSRDLGIVYEQYF	TGTGCCACCAGCAGAGATCTAGGGATAGTCTACGAGCAGTACTTC
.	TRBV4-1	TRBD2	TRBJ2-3	CASSQDPSLAGQEDTQYF	TGCGCCAGCAGCCAAGATCCTAGTCTAGCGGGTCAGGAAGATACGCAGTATTTT
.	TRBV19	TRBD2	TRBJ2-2	CASADSGRLAGELFF	TGTGCCAGTGCCGATAGCGGGAGGTTGGCCGGGGAGCTGTTTTTT
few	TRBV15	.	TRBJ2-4	CATSRPLAKNIQYF	TGTGCCACCAGCAGACCCCTAGCCAAAAACATTCAGTACTTC
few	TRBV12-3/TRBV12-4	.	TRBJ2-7	CASSSGNTEQYF	TGTGCCAGCAGTTCTGGCAACACGGAGCAGTACTTC
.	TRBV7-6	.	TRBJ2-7	CASSLGGGRSLGEQYF	TGTGCCAGCAGCTTAGGAGGTGGGAGGTCCCTTGGCGAGCAGTACTTC
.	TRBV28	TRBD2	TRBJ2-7	CASSFAPQVGSGRNYEQYF	TGTGCCAGCAGTTTTGCCCCACAGGTCGGTAGCGGGAGGAACTACGAGCAGTACTTC
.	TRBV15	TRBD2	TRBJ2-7	CATSRAAGLAGTTSPYEQYF	TGTGCCACCAGCAGAGCTGCAGGACTAGCGGGAACCACTTCCCCCTACGAGCAGTACTTC
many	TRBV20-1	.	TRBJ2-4	CSILAKNIQYF	TGCAGCATTTTAGCCAAAAACATTCAGTACTTC
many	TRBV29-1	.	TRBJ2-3	CSVEGDTDTQYF	TGCAGCGTTGAAGGGGACACAGATACGCAGTATTTT
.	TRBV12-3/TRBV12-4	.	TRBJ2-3	CASSLRNRFSDTQYF	TGTGCCAGCAGTTTAAGGAACAGGTTTTCAGATACGCAGTATTTT
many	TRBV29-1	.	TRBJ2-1	CSVRQSSYNEQFF	TGCAGCGTTCGACAAAGCTCCTACAATGAGCAGTTCTTC
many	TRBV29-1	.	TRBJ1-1	CSVSGNTEAFF	TGCAGCGTTTCTGGGAACACTGAAGCTTTCTTT
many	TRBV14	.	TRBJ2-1	CAPPGLPFHEQFF	TGTGCCCCCCCGGGACTCCCCTTCCATGAGCAGTTCTTC
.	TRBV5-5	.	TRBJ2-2	CASSRPPGPNTGELFF	TGTGCCAGCAGCCGGCCTCCAGGTCCGAACACCGGGGAGCTGTTTTTT
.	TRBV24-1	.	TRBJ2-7	CATSDLATGPIGHEQYF	TGTGCCACCAGTGATTTGGCGACAGGTCCTATTGGGCACGAGCAGTACTTC
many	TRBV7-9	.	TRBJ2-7	CASSWRSSYEQYF	TGTGCCAGCAGTTGGAGGAGCTCCTACGAGCAGTACTTC
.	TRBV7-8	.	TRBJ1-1	CASSSNIVTEAFF	TGTGCCAGCAGCTCGAATATTGTAACTGAAGCTTTCTTT
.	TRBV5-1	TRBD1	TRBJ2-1	CASSLRTGGSNEQFF	TGCGCCAGCAGCTTGCGGACAGGGGGTTCGAATGAGCAGTTCTTC
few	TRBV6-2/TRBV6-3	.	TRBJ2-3	CASSSNPQGGVTDTQYF	TGTGCCAGCAGTTCCAATCCGCAGGGTGGGGTCACAGATACGCAGTATTTT
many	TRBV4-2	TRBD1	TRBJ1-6	CASSEPGTGPTLHF	TGTGCCAGCAGCGAACCCGGGACAGGGCCGACCCTCCACTTT
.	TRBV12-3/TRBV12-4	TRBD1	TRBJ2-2	CASSLTTGGSSGELFF	TGTGCCAGCAGTTTAACGACAGGGGGCTCTTCCGGGGAGCTGTTTTTT
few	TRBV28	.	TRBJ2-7	CASLGRLDPREQYF	TGTGCCAGCCTTGGCAGGCTCGATCCGCGCGAGCAGTACTTC
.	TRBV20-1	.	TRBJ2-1	CSARDALEGLSSYNEQFF	TGCAGTGCTAGAGATGCCCTCGAGGGCCTGAGCTCCTACAATGAGCAGTTCTTC
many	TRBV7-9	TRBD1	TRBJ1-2	CASSLGQGRGYTF	TGTGCCAGCAGCTTAGGACAGGGAAGAGGCTACACCTTC
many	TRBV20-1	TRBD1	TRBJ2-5	CSARDLRGQGMETQYF	TGCAGTGCTAGAGATCTTAGAGGACAGGGTATGGAGACCCAGTACTTC
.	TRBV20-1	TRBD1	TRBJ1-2	CSARVSRTGGSGYTF	TGCAGTGCTAGGGTATCTCGGACAGGGGGAAGTGGCTACACCTTC
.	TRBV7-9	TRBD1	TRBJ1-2	CASSGGDSRYGYTF	TGTGCCAGCAGCGGGGGGGACAGCCGCTATGGCTACACCTTC
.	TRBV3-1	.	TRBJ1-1	CASSQELGEAFF	TGTGCCAGCAGCCAAGAATTGGGTGAAGCTTTCTTT
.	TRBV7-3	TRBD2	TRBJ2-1	CASSLGGSGRSLSYNEQFF	TGTGCCAGCAGCTTAGGGGGTAGCGGGAGGTCCTTAAGCTACAATGAGCAGTTCTTC
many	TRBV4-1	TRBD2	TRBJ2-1	CASEREGTYNEQFF	TGCGCCAGTGAGCGGGAGGGCACCTACAATGAGCAGTTCTTC
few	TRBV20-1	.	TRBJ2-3	CSARDPREGTDTQYF	TGCAGTGCTAGAGATCCGAGGGAGGGCACAGATACGCAGTATTTT
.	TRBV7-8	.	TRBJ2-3	CASSPEGTHTDTQYF	TGTGCCAGCAGCCCCGAAGGGACGCACACAGATACGCAGTATTTT
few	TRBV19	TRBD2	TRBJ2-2	CASRTLAGENTGELFF	TGTGCCAGTAGAACACTAGCGGGGGAGAACACCGGGGAGCTGTTTTTT
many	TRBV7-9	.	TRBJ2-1	CASSAGTSAGEQFF	TGTGCCAGCAGCGCCGGGACCAGCGCCGGGGAGCAGTTCTTC